Following are 3 T cell receptor beta chains from one sample sequenced in a study of blood T cell repertoires in COVID-19. Profiled with immunoSEQ multiplex PCR; TCRdb holds only in-frame clones, not every one. Here the sample spans 200,000 to 250,000 clones, around 80% being singletons. What was sequenced was peripheral blood. Receptor source: a woman older than 75 with active or convalescent COVID-19.

The chain couples TRBV19 to TRBJ2-2; D is unresolved. The CDR3 sequence is 14 residues long. In germline, CDR1 is LNHDA, CDR2 SQIVND (reference sequence). The germline V and J ends were trimmed by 5 bases and 1 base, with 8 bases remaining between them. CDR3 protein: CASSSRLNTGELFF. The CDR3 region has the DNA TGTGCCAGTAGTTCCAGATTGAACACCGGGGAGCTGTTTTTT.

This chain connects TRBV4-2 to TRBJ2-1, with TRBD1 identical over 11 bases. Germline V gene lookup returns CDR1 LGHNA and CDR2 YNFKEQ. This CDR3 comprises 18 residues. The ends lost 2 bases at V and 5 bases at J; junction bases unmatched: 11. CDR3 sequence reads: CASSQPGTGGRLNNEQFF. The CDR3 DNA reads as TGTGCCAGCAGCCAACCCGGGACAGGGGGACGGTTGAACAATGAGCAGTTCTTC.

The genes are TRBV5-1 and TRBJ2-3; 8 positions match TRBD2. J lost 2 bases, V lost 0 bases, and 8 bases had no gene match. CDR1 SGHRS and CDR2 YFSETQ come from the germline V gene. CDR3 size: 17 residues. The CDR3 sequence is CASSLDGRAGDTDTQYF. CDR3 in DNA: TGCGCCAGCAGCTTGGACGGGAGGGCCGGGGACACAGATACGCAGTATTTT.